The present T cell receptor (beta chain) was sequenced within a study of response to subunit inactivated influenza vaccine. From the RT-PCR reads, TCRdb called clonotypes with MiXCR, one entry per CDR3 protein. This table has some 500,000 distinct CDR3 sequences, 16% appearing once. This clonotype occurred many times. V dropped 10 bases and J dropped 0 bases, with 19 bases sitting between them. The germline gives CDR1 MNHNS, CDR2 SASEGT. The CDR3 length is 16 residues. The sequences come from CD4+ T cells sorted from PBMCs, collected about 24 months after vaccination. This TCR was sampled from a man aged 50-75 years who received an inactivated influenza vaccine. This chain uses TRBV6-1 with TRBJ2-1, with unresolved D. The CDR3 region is CATRLETASSYNEQFF. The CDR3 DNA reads TGTGCCACCCGGTTGGAGACGGCGAGCTCCTACAATGAGCAGTTCTTC.